These 19 T cell receptor beta chains were all obtained from the same sample, sequenced in a study of Graves' ophthalmopathy and Graves' hyperthyroidism. As the template, RNA transcripts were used to amplify TCR beta CDR3 regions. HTBI primers were employed in first-round RT-PCR, then a second-round multiplex PCR followed. TCRdb reprocessed the multiplex PCR reads via MiXCR and lists one record per CDR3 protein. This sample yields 350,000 to 450,000 distinct CDR3 sequences, of which around 21% are seen a single time; roughly 3% belongs to the top ten. Sequencing was done on a sample of peripheral blood. Source of these receptors: a woman younger than 35 with stable Graves' hyperthyroidism.

This chain connects TRBV6-1 to TRBJ1-1; 8 nucleotides agree with TRBD1. The V gene end was trimmed by 4 bases and the J gene end by 1 base; junction bases not matched to a gene: 8. This CDR3 is 16 amino acids long. Germline V gene data show CDR1 as MNHNS and CDR2 as SASEGT. The CDR3 DNA sequence: TGTGCCAGCAGTGGGAACAGGGGGGCGGCGAACACTGAAGCTTTCTTT. It codes for CASSGNRGAANTEAFF.

This clonotype has ten or more counts. The gene calls are TRBV6-2 or TRBV6-3 and TRBJ1-2, with 8 bases that match TRBD1. The CDR3 length is 14 residues. The trim removed 4 bases at V and 6 bases at J, leaving 7 bases unmatched. CDR1 MNHEY and CDR2 SVGEGT come from the germline V gene. The CDR3 sequence: CASSSRQGRDGYTF. The CDR3 region has the DNA TGTGCCAGCAGTTCACGACAGGGGCGAGATGGCTACACCTTC.

V usage is TRBV20-1 and J usage is TRBJ2-7, with 7 bases matching TRBD2. The CDR3 is 16 residues long. The germline V gene encodes CDR1 DFQATT and CDR2 SNEGSKA (reference sequence). The J segment lost 6 bases and the V segment lost 3 bases, leaving 17 bases of the junction unmatched. The CDR3 loop reads CSASKPWEGARIEQYF. The CDR3 region has the DNA TGCAGTGCTAGCAAGCCCTGGGAGGGCGCAAGGATCGAGCAGTACTTC.

This clonotype was observed a handful of times. J is TRBJ1-1 and V is TRBV4-1; TRBD1 matches 7 bases. This CDR3 is built from 15 residues. Per the germline V gene, CDR1 is MGHRA and CDR2 is YSYEKL. The V gene end was trimmed by 1 base and the J gene end by 6 bases; junction bases not matched to a gene: 8. CDR3 protein: CASSQVTGVGSEAFF. The CDR3 bases are TGCGCCAGCAGCCAAGTTACAGGGGTAGGGTCTGAAGCTTTCTTT.

This chain joins TRBV15 and TRBJ1-1; unclear D gene. The CDR3 contains 14 residues. Germline values: CDR1 LNHNV, CDR2 YYDKDF (reference sequence). Trimming pared 3 bases from V and 1 base from J, leaving 9 bases between. The CDR3 nucleotides read TGTGCCACCAGCAGCGGACGGTCGAACACTGAAGCTTTCTTT. It yields the protein CATSSGRSNTEAFF.

This clonotype was recorded at least ten times. This chain links TRBV12-3 or TRBV12-4 with TRBJ1-1; the D is unclear. Trimming pared 3 bases from V and 0 bases from J, leaving 5 bases between. The CDR3 consists of 13 residues. As DNA, the CDR3 is TGTGCCAGCAGTTTTTTTCTGAACACTGAAGCTTTCTTT. Its translation is CASSFFLNTEAFF.

This clonotype showed up many times. The CDR3 nucleotides are TGTGCCAGCAGCTTAGGAGACAGCCTCCAAGAGACCCAGTACTTC. The encoded protein is CASSLGDSLQETQYF. This chain uses TRBV11-3 with TRBJ2-5; tentative D call: TRBD1 (5 bases). Germline CDR1 SGHNT, CDR2 YENEEA. Between the trimmed V and J ends, which lost 1 base and 1 base, there was a span of 10 bases. The length of the CDR3 is 15 residues. Looking up the rest from reference TRBV11-3 and TRBJ2-5 gives the full variable domain: EAGVVQSPRYKIIEKKQPVAFWCNPISGHNTLYWYLQNLGQGPELLIRYENEEAVDDSQLPKDRFSAERLKGVDSTLKIQPAELGDSAVYLCASSLGDSLQETQYFGPGTRLLVL.

This clonotype was seen repeatedly, ten times or more. The CDR3 reads CASSHDMTGELFF. In DNA, the CDR3 is TGTGCCAGCAGTCACGACATGACCGGGGAGCTGTTTTTT. The chain joins TRBV12-3 or TRBV12-4 to TRBJ2-2; D gene uncertain. Trimming cost V 5 bases and J 5 bases, with 9 bases left between them. The CDR3 contains 13 residues.

This clonotype was detected many times. This sequence may be a read error, since a much larger clone differs from it by one base. The J gene is TRBJ1-2, the V gene TRBV28; maybe TRBD1 (5 bases). Germline V gene data show CDR1 as MDHEN and CDR2 as SYDVKM. V lost 7 bases to trimming and J lost 6 bases, with 12 bases between them. There are 12 residues in the CDR3. The CDR3 sequence is CASTHAGHGYTF. As DNA, the CDR3 is TGTGCCAGCACCCACGCGGGGCATGGCTACACCTTC.

This clonotype occurred many times. This CDR3 is missing its conserved last phenylalanine or tryptophan, likely due to a read error. The chain uses TRBV6-1 and TRBJ2-4; D is ambiguous. Germline V gives CDR1 MNHNS, CDR2 SASEGT. The CDR3 has 13 amino acids. Between the trimmed V and J ends, which lost 7 bases and 0 bases, there was a span of 7 bases. The CDR3 nucleotides read TGTGCCAGCATTGACCTAGCCAAAAACATTCAGTACCTC. Its protein product is CASIDLAKNIQYL.

This clonotype turned up a few times. The J gene is TRBJ2-5, the V gene TRBV30, with D perhaps matching TRBD1 or TRBD2 (5 bases each). The CDR3 has 12 amino acids. Germline V gives CDR1 GTSNPN, CDR2 SVGIG (reference sequence). Trimming left V 8 bases short and J 6 bases short, with 16 bases between. In nucleotides, the CDR3 is TGTGCCGTGGGGGAGTTCGTAAAGACCCAGTACTTC. Translated, it gives CAVGEFVKTQYF.

This clonotype was detected a few times. The chain carries TRBV3-1 and TRBJ2-7; tentatively, D is TRBD2 (5 bases). The CDR3 totals 15 residues. The V end lost 0 bases, the J end lost 6 bases, and 15 bases lay between the germline ends. The germline CDR1 and CDR2 sequences are LGHDT and YNNKEL (reference sequence). In nucleotides, the CDR3 is TGTGCCAGCAGCCAAGATCGATTCTCCCTAGCCGAGCAGTACTTC. Amino acid sequence: CASSQDRFSLAEQYF.

This clonotype was seen ten or more times. This sequence joins TRBV6-2 or TRBV6-3 and TRBJ1-5; 9 bases are shared with TRBD1. CDR1 MNHEY and CDR2 SVGEGT come from the germline V gene. Germline trimming cut 6 bases from V and 2 bases from J; bases unmatched to any gene: 11. CDR3 length equals 17 residues. The CDR3 coding sequence is TGTGCCAGCAGACCCGGGACAGGGTTTTATGGCAATCAGCCCCAGCATTTT. Its protein product is CASRPGTGFYGNQPQHF.

The chain joins TRBV20-1 to TRBJ2-5; 11 positions agree with TRBD2. The CDR3 loop spans 15 amino acids. Looked up from germline, CDR1 is DFQATT and CDR2 is SNEGSKA (reference sequence). The J segment lost 4 bases and the V segment lost 6 bases, leaving 10 bases of the junction unmatched. The DNA for the CDR3 is TGCAGTGCCGGACTAGCGGGTACCGGAGGAGAGACCCAGTACTTC. This sequence encodes CSAGLAGTGGETQYF.

The DNA for the CDR3 is TGCGGTGTCGCGGGTTCCGGAGTGGAGACCCAGTACTTC. Translated: CGVAGSGVETQYF. The genes are TRBV20-1 and TRBJ2-5, with D maybe TRBD2 (5 bases). Germline V gene data show CDR1 as DFQATT and CDR2 as SNEGSKA (reference sequence). This CDR3 is built from 13 residues.

This clonotype was counted many times. The chain uses TRBV20-1 and TRBJ1-5; a weak D match, TRBD1 (5 bases). Trimming pared 1 base from V and 0 bases from J, leaving 25 bases between. The CDR3 has 20 residues. Germline V gene data show CDR1 as DFQATT and CDR2 as SNEGSKA (reference sequence). As DNA, the CDR3 is TGCAGTGCTAGAGTTAGAGGGCGGGACGCAATGCGGGCTAGCAATCAGCCCCAGCATTTT. This sequence encodes CSARVRGRDAMRASNQPQHF.

Ten or more counts support this clonotype. CDR3 loop: CASSSPSGVSSYEQYF. As DNA, the CDR3 is TGCGCCAGCAGCTCCCCGAGCGGAGTCAGCTCCTACGAGCAGTACTTC. The chain has TRBV5-1 and TRBJ2-7, with a possible D match to TRBD2 (5 bases). CDR3 length equals 16 residues. Between the trimmed V and J ends, which lost 3 bases and 0 bases, there was a span of 16 bases. The germline gives CDR1 SGHRS, CDR2 YFSETQ.

This clonotype was counted many times. This chain joins TRBV10-2 and TRBJ2-7; TRBD2 matches at 11 bases. The J segment lost 0 bases and the V segment lost 6 bases, leaving 7 bases of the junction unmatched. This CDR3 has 16 amino acids. In germline, CDR1 is WSHSY, CDR2 SAAADI. CDR3 amino acids: CASRPTLAGGSYEQYF. In DNA, the CDR3 is TGCGCCAGCAGACCGACGCTAGCGGGAGGCTCCTACGAGCAGTACTTC.

This chain uses TRBV5-1 with TRBJ2-2, with unresolved D. CDR1 and CDR2 from the germline V gene are SGHRS and YFSETQ. The CDR3 runs 15 residues. Trimming left V 0 bases short and J 1 base short, with 7 bases between. The CDR3 region has the DNA TGCGCCAGCAGCTTGGCGGTGGTGAACACCGGGGAGCTGTTTTTT. Its protein product is CASSLAVVNTGELFF.